This is a list of T cell receptor beta chains from one sample in a study of brain T cells in children with intractable seizures. Data came from immunoSEQ multiplex PCR; TCRdb stores just in-frame clones and leaves some out. The sample holds roughly 64,000 clones; approximately 95% are singletons and the top ten take more than 0.3%. This sample comprised peripheral blood, obtained at surgery. These receptors all stem from a boy less than two years old with focal cortical dysplasia and intractable seizures. Both conserved end residues are part of each CDR3. Each record gives: clone size, J gene, V gene, CDR3 protein. Clone size appears in some rows only: once, few, many, or a class for an expanded clone.

clone_size: -; j_call: TRBJ1-1; v_call: TRBV18; cdr3_aa: CASSPLRGGDTEAFF
clone_size: -; j_call: TRBJ1-6; v_call: TRBV7-8; cdr3_aa: CASSFNLLQNDDSPLHF
clone_size: -; j_call: TRBJ2-3; v_call: TRBV6-5; cdr3_aa: CASRPRPDADTQYF
clone_size: once; j_call: TRBJ2-7; v_call: TRBV5-1; cdr3_aa: CASSLVLAGGTHEQYF
clone_size: -; j_call: TRBJ1-1; v_call: TRBV27; cdr3_aa: CASSLSRPRFPMNTEAFF
clone_size: once; j_call: TRBJ2-5; v_call: TRBV18; cdr3_aa: CASSPSLETQYF
clone_size: -; j_call: TRBJ2-1; v_call: TRBV5-1; cdr3_aa: CASSLGDSYNEQFF
clone_size: -; j_call: TRBJ2-7; v_call: TRBV7-9; cdr3_aa: CASSMIGGAASYEQYF
clone_size: -; j_call: TRBJ1-3; v_call: TRBV7-9; cdr3_aa: CASSSPSFTGNTIYF
clone_size: -; j_call: TRBJ2-7; v_call: TRBV12-5; cdr3_aa: CASGFDIAYEQYF
clone_size: -; j_call: TRBJ2-6; v_call: TRBV5-1; cdr3_aa: CASSLGAGANVLTF
clone_size: -; j_call: TRBJ1-6; v_call: TRBV19; cdr3_aa: CASSRPGQGSSPLHF
clone_size: -; j_call: TRBJ1-5; v_call: TRBV28; cdr3_aa: CASREMTYQPQHF
clone_size: -; j_call: TRBJ1-1; v_call: TRBV5-4; cdr3_aa: CASSLARDSEAFF
clone_size: -; j_call: TRBJ2-5; v_call: TRBV4-2; cdr3_aa: CASSPGLAGEETQYF
clone_size: once; j_call: TRBJ1-5; v_call: TRBV2; cdr3_aa: CASSEGTEIGGNQPQHF
clone_size: -; j_call: TRBJ2-7; v_call: TRBV5-6; cdr3_aa: CASSLVRDPFEQYF
clone_size: -; j_call: TRBJ2-2; v_call: TRBV28; cdr3_aa: CASSLAGDPTGELFF
clone_size: -; j_call: TRBJ2-5; v_call: TRBV6-2/TRBV6-3; cdr3_aa: CASSYSYGRRQETQYF
clone_size: -; j_call: TRBJ2-3; v_call: TRBV5-1; cdr3_aa: CASSSTGAYSTDTQYF
clone_size: -; j_call: TRBJ2-1; v_call: TRBV5-4; cdr3_aa: CASSLVRDNPYNEQFF
clone_size: -; j_call: TRBJ2-1; v_call: TRBV27; cdr3_aa: CASRRGGVPYNEQFF
clone_size: -; j_call: TRBJ2-5; v_call: TRBV15; cdr3_aa: CATSSVGASQETQYF
clone_size: -; j_call: TRBJ2-5; v_call: TRBV2; cdr3_aa: CASMSSQETQYF
clone_size: -; j_call: TRBJ2-1; v_call: TRBV6-5; cdr3_aa: CASSYSGLAGSDEQFF
clone_size: -; j_call: TRBJ2-4; v_call: TRBV3-1/TRBV3-2; cdr3_aa: CASSPRLAGGLIPHF
clone_size: -; j_call: TRBJ2-2; v_call: TRBV2; cdr3_aa: CASSGLKQGTGELFF
clone_size: -; j_call: TRBJ2-2; v_call: TRBV20-1; cdr3_aa: CSASTRFTGELFF
clone_size: -; j_call: TRBJ2-5; v_call: TRBV2; cdr3_aa: CASSDIQETQYF
clone_size: -; j_call: TRBJ1-3; v_call: TRBV9; cdr3_aa: CASSVDSVGNTIYF
clone_size: -; j_call: TRBJ1-5; v_call: TRBV3-1/TRBV3-2; cdr3_aa: CASSQDRGGTQPQHF
clone_size: -; j_call: TRBJ2-3; v_call: TRBV7-2; cdr3_aa: CASRFMLAGGRDTQYF
clone_size: -; j_call: TRBJ1-1; v_call: TRBV20-1; cdr3_aa: CSVQGFTEAFF
clone_size: once; j_call: TRBJ2-2; v_call: TRBV19; cdr3_aa: CASSVRLAGVGTGELFF
clone_size: -; j_call: TRBJ1-1; v_call: TRBV10-3; cdr3_aa: CAIRNLGIPEAFF